This record looks at one T cell receptor (beta chain) sequence and its context. Its matching antigen is unknown. Sequenced by immunoSEQ multiplex PCR; TCRdb stores in-frame clones only, minus some. The sample lists 5,500 to 7,000 clones; about 80% were seen once. These data come from a study of chemoradiotherapy in HPV16-positive cancers. Study-wide results and limits: Non-HPV-specific T cells did not expand in tumors during treatment, whereas candidate HPV-specific clones and E7-related motifs did.

The CDR3 has 16 amino acids. Germline CDR1 SGHTS, CDR2 YDEGEE. The V gene end was trimmed by 4 bases and the J gene end by 0 bases; junction bases not matched to a gene: 6. The receptor's source is a human donor with HPV-associated anogenital cancer. V is TRBV5-8 and J is TRBJ1-1; 10 positions match TRBD1. Collection took place from a patient who underwent chemoradiotherapy. The CDR3 region has the DNA TGTGCCAGCAGCCAGACAGGGGGCGGACTGAACACTGAAGCTTTCTTT. This codes for CASSQTGGGLNTEAFF.